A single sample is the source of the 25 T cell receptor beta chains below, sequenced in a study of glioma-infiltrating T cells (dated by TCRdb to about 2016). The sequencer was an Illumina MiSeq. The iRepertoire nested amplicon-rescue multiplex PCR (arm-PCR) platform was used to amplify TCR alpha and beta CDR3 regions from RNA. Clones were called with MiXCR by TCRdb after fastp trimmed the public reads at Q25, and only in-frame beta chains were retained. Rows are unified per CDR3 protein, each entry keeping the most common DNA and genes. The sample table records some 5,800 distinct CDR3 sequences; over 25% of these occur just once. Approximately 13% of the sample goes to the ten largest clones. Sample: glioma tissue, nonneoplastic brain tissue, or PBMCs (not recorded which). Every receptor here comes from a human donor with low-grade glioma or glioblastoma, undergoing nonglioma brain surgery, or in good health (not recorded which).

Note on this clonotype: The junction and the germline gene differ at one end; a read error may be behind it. CDR3: CASSLTGINPPHHF. CDR3 in DNA: TGTGCCAGCAGTTTGACAGGGATCAATCCGCCCCATCATTTT. The chain couples TRBV6-1 to TRBJ1-5; TRBD1 aligns across 7 bases. The CDR3 covers 14 residues. From germline, CDR1 is MNHNS and CDR2 SASEGT.

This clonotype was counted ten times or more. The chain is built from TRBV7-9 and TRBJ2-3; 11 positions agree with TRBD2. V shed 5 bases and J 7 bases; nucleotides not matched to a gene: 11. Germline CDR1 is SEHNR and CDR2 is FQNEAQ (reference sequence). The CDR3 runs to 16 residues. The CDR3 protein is CASSVLAGGFINTQYF. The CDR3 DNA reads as TGTGCCAGCAGCGTTCTAGCGGGAGGATTCATAAATACGCAGTATTTT.

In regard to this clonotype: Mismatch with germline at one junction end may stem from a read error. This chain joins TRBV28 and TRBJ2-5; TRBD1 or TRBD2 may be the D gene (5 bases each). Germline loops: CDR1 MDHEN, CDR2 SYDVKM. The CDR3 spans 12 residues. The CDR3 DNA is TGTTCCATCACCAAGCTAGGGGAGACCCATTACTTC. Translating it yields CSITKLGETHYF.

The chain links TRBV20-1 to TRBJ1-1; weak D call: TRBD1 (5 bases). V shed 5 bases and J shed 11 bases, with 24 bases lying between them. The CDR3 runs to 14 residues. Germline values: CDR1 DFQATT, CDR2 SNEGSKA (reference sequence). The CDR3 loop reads CSAGRGTGDAAAFF. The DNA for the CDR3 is TGCAGTGCTGGGAGAGGGACCGGCGACGCTGCCGCTTTCTTT.

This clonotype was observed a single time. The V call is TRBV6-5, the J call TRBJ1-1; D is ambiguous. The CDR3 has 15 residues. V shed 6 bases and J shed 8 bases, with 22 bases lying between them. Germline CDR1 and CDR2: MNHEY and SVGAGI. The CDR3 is CASRYGCNRNKEAFF. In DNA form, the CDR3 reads TGTGCCAGCAGGTATGGTTGCAACCGGAACAAGGAAGCTTTCTTT.

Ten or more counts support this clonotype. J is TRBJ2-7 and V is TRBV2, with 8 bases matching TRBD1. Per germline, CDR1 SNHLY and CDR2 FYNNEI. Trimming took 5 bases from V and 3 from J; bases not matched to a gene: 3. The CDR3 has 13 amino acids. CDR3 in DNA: TGTGCCAGCAGTTATGGACAGGGCTACGAGCAGTACTTC. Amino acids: CASSYGQGYEQYF.

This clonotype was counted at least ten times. The CDR3 DNA reads as TGTGCCAGCACCCCCGGGGGTAGGAATGAGCAGTTCTTC. The encoded protein is CASTPGGRNEQFF. V and J are TRBV2 and TRBJ2-1, with D possibly being TRBD2 (6 bases). The CDR3 length is 13 residues. CDR1 and CDR2 (germline): SNHLY, FYNNEI. The germline V and J ends were trimmed by 7 bases and 7 bases, with 14 bases remaining between them.

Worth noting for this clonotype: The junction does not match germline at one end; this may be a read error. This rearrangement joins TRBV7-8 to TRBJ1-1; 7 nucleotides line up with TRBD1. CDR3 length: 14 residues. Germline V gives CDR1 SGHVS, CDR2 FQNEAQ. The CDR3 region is CSSSSTGWMMGAFF. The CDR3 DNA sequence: TGTTCCAGCAGCTCGACAGGGTGGATGATGGGAGCTTTCTTT. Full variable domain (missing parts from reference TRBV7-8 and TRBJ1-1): GAGVSQSPRYKVAKRGQDVALRCDPISGHVSLFWYQQALGQGPEFLTYFQNEAQLDKSGLPSDRFFAERPEGSVSTLKIQRTQQEDSAVYLCSSSSTGWMMGAFFGQGTRLTVV.

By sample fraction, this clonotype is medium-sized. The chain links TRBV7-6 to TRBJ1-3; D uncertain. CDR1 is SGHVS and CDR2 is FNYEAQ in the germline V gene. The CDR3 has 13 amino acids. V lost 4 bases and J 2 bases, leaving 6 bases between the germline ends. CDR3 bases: TGTGCCAGCAGCTCTAACACTGGAAACACCATATATTTT. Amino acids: CASSSNTGNTIYF.

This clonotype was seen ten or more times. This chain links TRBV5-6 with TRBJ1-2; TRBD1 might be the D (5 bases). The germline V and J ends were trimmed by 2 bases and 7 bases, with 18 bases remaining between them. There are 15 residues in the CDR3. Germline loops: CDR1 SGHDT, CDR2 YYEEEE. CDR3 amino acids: CASSLEPDPRGGYTF. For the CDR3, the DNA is TGTGCCAGCAGCTTAGAGCCAGATCCAAGGGGTGGCTACACCTTC.

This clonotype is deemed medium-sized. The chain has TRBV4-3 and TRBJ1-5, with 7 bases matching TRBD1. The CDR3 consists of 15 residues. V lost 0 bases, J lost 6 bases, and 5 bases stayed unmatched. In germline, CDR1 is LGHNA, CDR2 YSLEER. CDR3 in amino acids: CASSQDYRGPQPQHF. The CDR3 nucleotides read TGCGCCAGCAGCCAAGATTACAGGGGTCCTCAGCCCCAGCATTTT.

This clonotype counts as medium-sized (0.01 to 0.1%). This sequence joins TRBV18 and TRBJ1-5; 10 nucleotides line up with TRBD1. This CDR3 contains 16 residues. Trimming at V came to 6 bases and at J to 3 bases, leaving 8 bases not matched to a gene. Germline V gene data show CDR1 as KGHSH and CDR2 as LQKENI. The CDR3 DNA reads TGTGCCAGCTCCCGGACGGGACAGGGGATCAATCAGCCCCAGCATTTT. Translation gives CASSRTGQGINQPQHF.

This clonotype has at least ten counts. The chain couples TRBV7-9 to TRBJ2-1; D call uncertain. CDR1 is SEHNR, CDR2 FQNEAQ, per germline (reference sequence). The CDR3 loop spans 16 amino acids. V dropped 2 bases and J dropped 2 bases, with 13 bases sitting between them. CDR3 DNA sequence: TGTGCCAGCAGCTTACGTGCGAAAGGTCCCTACAATGAGCAGTTCTTC. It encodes CASSLRAKGPYNEQFF.

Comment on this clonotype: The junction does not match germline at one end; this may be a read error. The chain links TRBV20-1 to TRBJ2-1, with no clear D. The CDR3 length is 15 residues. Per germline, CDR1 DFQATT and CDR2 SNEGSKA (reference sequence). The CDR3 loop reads CSAGEAPHEVNEQFF. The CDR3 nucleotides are TGCAGTGCTGGAGAAGCGCCACACGAAGTAAATGAACAGTTCTTC.

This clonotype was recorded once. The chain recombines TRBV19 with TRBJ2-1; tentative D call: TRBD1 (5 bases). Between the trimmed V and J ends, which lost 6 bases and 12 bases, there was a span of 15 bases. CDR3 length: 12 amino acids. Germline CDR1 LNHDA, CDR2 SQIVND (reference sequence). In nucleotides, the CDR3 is TGTGCCAGTAGCAGGGAAGGGAATACGCAGTTCTTC. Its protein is CASSREGNTQFF.

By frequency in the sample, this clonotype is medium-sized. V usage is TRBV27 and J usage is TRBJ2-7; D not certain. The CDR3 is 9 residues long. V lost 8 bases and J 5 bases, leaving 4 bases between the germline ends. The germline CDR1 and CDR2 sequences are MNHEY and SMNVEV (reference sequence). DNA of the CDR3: TGTGCCAGCCGCGACGAGCAGTACGTC. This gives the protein CASRDEQYV.

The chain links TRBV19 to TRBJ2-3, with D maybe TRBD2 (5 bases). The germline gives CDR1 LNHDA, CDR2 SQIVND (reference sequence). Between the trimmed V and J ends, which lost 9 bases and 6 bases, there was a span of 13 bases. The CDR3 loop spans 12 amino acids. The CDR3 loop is CARMAGVDTQYF. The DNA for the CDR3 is TGTGCCAGGATGGCCGGGGTCGATACGCAGTATTTT.

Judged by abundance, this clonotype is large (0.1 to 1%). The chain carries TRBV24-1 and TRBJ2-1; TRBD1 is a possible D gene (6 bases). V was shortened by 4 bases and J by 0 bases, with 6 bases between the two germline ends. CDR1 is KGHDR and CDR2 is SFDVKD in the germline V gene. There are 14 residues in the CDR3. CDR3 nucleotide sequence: TGTGCCACCAGTGACAGGGGCTCCTACAATGAGCAGTTCTTC. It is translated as CATSDRGSYNEQFF.

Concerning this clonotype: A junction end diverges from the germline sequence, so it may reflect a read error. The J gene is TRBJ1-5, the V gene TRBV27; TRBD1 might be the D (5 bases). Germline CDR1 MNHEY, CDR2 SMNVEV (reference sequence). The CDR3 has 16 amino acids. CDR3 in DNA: TGTGCCCGCCGACGCTCCGGGACCCGTTTCAATCCGCCCCCGCATTTT. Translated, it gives CARRRSGTRFNPPPHF.

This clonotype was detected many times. The chain's CDR3 is CASSQTSGFLAKNIQYF. As DNA, the CDR3 is TGTGCCAGCAGCCAGACTAGCGGGTTCCTAGCCAAAAACATTCAGTACTTC. The chain uses TRBV6-1 and TRBJ2-4, with TRBD2 matching over 10 bases. V lost 6 bases and J lost 0; bases outside the gene matches: 8. The germline CDR1 and CDR2 sequences are MNHNS and SASEGT. CDR3 size: 17 residues.

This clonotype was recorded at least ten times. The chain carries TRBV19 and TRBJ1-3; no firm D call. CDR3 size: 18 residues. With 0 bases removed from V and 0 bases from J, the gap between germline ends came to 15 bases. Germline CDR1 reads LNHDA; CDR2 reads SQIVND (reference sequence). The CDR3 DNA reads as TGTGCCAGTAGTATAGAAGGCCCCCACAGCGACTCTGGAAACACCATATATTTT. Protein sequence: CASSIEGPHSDSGNTIYF.

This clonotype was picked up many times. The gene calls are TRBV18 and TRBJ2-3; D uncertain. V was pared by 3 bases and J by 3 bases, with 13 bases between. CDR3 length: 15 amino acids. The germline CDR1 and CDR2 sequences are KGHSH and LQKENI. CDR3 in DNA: TGTGCCAGCTCACCTCGACTTGAGATGACAGATACGCAGTATTTT. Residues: CASSPRLEMTDTQYF. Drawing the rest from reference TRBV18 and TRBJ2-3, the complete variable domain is NAGVMQNPRHLVRRRGQEARLRCSPMKGHSHVYWYRQLPEEGLKFMVYLQKENIIDESGMPKERFSAEFPKEGPSILRIQQVVRGDSAAYFCASSPRLEMTDTQYFGPGTRLTVL.

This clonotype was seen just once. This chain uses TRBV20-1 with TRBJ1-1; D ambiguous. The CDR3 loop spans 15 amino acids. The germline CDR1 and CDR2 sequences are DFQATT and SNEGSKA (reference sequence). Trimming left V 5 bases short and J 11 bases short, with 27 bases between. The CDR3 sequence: CSARWPLCCGPSAFF. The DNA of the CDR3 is TGCAGTGCTCGTTGGCCCTTGTGTTGCGGCCCTTCCGCTTTCTTT.

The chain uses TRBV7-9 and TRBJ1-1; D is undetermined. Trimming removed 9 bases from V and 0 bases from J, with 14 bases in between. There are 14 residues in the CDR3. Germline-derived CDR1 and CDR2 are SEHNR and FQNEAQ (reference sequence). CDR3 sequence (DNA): TGTGCCAGAAGATTAGGTAACCTGAACACTGAAGCTTTCTTT. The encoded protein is CARRLGNLNTEAFF.

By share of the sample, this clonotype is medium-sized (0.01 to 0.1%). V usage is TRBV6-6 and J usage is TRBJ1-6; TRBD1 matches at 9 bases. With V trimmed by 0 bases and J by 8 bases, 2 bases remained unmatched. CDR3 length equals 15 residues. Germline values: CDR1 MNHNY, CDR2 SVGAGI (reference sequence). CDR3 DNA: TGTGCCAGCAGTTACTCACGGACAGGGGATTCACCCCTCCACTTT. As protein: CASSYSRTGDSPLHF.